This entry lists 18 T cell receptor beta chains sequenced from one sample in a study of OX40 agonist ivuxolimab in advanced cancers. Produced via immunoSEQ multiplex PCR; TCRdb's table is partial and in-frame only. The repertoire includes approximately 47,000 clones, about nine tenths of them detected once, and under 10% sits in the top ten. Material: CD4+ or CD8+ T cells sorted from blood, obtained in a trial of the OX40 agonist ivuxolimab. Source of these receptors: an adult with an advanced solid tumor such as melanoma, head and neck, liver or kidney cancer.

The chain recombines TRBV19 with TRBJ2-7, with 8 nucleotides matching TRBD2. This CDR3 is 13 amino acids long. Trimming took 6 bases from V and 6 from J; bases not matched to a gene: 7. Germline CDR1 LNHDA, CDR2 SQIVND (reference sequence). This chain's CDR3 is CASRGSGNSEQYF. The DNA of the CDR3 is TGTGCCAGTAGAGGTAGCGGGAATAGCGAGCAGTACTTC. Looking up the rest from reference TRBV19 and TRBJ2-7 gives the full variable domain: DGGITQSPKYLFRKEGQNVTLSCEQNLNHDAMYWYRQDPGQGLRLIYYSQIVNDFQKGDIAEGYSVSREKKESFPLTVTSAQKNPTAFYLCASRGSGNSEQYFGPGTRLTVT.

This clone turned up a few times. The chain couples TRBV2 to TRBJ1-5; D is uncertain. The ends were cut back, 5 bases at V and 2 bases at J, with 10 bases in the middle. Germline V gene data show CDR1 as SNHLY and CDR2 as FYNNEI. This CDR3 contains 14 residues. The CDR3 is CASSTEVGNQPQHF. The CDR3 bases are TGTGCCAGCAGTACCGAGGTGGGCAATCAGCCCCAGCATTTT. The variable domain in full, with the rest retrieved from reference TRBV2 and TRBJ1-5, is EPEVTQTPSHQVTQMGQEVILRCVPISNHLYFYWYRQILGQKVEFLVSFYNNEISEKSEIFDDQFSVERPDGSNFTLKIRSTKLEDSAMYFCASSTEVGNQPQHFGDGTRLSIL.

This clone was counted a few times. CDR3 sequence: CASSIRQGSYEQYF. The CDR3 DNA follows: TGTGCCAGCAGCATAAGACAGGGGTCCTACGAGCAGTACTTC. This chain uses TRBV11-3 with TRBJ2-7; 8 bases are a match to TRBD1. The ends lost 5 bases at V and 1 base at J; junction bases unmatched: 4. CDR1 is SGHNT, CDR2 YENEEA, per germline. CDR3 length: 14 amino acids. Drawing the rest from reference TRBV11-3 and TRBJ2-7, the complete variable domain is EAGVVQSPRYKIIEKKQPVAFWCNPISGHNTLYWYLQNLGQGPELLIRYENEEAVDDSQLPKDRFSAERLKGVDSTLKIQPAELGDSAVYLCASSIRQGSYEQYFGPGTRLTVT.

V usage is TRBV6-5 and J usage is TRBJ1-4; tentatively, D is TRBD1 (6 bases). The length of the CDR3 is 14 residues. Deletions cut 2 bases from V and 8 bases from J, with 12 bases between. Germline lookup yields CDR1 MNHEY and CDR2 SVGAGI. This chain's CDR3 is CASSYGGREEKLFF. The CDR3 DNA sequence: TGTGCCAGCAGTTACGGGGGGCGTGAAGAAAAACTGTTTTTT.

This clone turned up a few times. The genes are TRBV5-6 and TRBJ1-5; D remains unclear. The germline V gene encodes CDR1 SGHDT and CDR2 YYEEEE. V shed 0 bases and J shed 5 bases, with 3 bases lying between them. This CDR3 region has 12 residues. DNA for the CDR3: TGTGCCAGCAGCTTGGTCGATCAGCCCCAGCATTTT. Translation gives CASSLVDQPQHF.

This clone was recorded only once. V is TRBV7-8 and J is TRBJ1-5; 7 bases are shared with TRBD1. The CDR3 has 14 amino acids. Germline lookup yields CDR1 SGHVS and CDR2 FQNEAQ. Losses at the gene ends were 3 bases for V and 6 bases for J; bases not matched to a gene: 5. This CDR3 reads CASSFSRGLQPQHF. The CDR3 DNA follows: TGTGCCAGCAGCTTTAGTAGGGGGCTTCAGCCCCAGCATTTT. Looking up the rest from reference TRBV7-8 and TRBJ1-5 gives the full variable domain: GAGVSQSPRYKVAKRGQDVALRCDPISGHVSLFWYQQALGQGPEFLTYFQNEAQLDKSGLPSDRFFAERPEGSVSTLKIQRTQQEDSAVYLCASSFSRGLQPQHFGDGTRLSIL.

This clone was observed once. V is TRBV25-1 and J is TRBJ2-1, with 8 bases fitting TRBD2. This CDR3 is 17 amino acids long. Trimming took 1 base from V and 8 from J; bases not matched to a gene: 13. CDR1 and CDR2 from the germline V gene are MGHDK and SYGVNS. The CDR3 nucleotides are TGTGCCAGCAGTGAATCCCCTAGGAGCGGGGGAGGTGATGAGCAGTTCTTC. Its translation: CASSESPRSGGGDEQFF. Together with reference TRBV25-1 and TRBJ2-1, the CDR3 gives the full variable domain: EADIYQTPRYLVIGTGKKITLECSQTMGHDKMYWYQQDPGMELHLIHYSYGVNSTEKGDLSSESTVSRIRTEHFPLTLESARPSHTSQYLCASSESPRSGGGDEQFFGPGTRLTVL.

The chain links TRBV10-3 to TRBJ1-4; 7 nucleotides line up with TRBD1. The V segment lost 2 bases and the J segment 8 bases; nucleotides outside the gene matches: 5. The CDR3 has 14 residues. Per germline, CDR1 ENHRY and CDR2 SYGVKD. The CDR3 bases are TGTGCCATCAGTGAGGGTAGGGACAGAGAAAAACTGTTTTTT. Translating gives CAISEGRDREKLFF.

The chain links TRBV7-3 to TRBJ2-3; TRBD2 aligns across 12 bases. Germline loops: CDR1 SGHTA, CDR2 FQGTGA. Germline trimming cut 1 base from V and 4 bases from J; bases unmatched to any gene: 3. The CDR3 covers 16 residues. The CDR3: CASSLKASGRADTQYF. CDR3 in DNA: TGTGCCAGCAGCTTAAAGGCTAGCGGGAGGGCAGATACGCAGTATTTT.

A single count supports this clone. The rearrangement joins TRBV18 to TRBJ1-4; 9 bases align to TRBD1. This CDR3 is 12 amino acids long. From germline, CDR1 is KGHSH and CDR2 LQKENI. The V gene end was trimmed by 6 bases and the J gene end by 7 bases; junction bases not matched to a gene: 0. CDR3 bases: TGTGCCAGCTCGGGACAGGGTGAAAAACTGTTTTTT. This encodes CASSGQGEKLFF.

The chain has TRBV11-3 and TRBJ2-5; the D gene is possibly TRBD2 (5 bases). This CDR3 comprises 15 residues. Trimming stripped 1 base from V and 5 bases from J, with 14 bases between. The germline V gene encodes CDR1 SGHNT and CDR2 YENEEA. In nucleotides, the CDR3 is TGTGCCAGCAGCTTAGGGCCGGGGAAGGGTGAGACCCAGTACTTC. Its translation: CASSLGPGKGETQYF.

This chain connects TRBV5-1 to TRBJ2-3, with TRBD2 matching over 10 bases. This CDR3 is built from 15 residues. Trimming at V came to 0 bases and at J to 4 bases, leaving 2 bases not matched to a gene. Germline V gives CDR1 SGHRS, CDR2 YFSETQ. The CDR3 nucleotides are TGCGCCAGCAGCTTGGCTAGCGGGAGCTCAGATACGCAGTATTTT. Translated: CASSLASGSSDTQYF.

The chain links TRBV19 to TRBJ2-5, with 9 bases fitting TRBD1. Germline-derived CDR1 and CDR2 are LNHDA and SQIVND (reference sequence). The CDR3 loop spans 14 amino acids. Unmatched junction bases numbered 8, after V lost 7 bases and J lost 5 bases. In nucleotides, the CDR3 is TGTGCCAGTACCTTAACAGGGGGCAGTGAGACCCAGTACTTC. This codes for CASTLTGGSETQYF. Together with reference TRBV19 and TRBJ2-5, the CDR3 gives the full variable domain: DGGITQSPKYLFRKEGQNVTLSCEQNLNHDAMYWYRQDPGQGLRLIYYSQIVNDFQKGDIAEGYSVSREKKESFPLTVTSAQKNPTAFYLCASTLTGGSETQYFGPGTRLLVL.

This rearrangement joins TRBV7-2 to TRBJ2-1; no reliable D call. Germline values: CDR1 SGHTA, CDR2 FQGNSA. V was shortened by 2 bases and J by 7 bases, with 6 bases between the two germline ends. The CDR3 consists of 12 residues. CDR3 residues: CASSLMWNEQFF. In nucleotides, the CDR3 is TGTGCCAGCAGCTTAATGTGGAATGAGCAGTTCTTC.

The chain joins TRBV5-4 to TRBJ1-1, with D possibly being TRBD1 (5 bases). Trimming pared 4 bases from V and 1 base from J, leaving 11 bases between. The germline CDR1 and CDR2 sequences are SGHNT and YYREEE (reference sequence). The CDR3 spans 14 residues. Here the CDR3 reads CASSPGLTNTEAFF. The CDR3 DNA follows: TGTGCCAGCAGCCCGGGACTCACGAACACTGAAGCTTTCTTT.

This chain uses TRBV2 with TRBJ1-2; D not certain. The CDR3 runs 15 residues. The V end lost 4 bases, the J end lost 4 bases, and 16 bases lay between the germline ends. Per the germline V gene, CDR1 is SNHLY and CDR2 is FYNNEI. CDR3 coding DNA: TGTGCCAGCAGTGTGACCTCTCCATTAGGCTATGGCTACACCTTC. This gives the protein CASSVTSPLGYGYTF. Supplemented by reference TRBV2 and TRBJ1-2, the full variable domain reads EPEVTQTPSHQVTQMGQEVILRCVPISNHLYFYWYRQILGQKVEFLVSFYNNEISEKSEIFDDQFSVERPDGSNFTLKIRSTKLEDSAMYFCASSVTSPLGYGYTFGSGTRLTVV.

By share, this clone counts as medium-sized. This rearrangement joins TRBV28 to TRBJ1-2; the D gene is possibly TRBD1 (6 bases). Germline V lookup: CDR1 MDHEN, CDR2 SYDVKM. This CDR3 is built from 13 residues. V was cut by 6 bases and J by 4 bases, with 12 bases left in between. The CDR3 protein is CASRPQGSYGYTF. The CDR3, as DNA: TGTGCCAGCAGACCCCAGGGGTCCTATGGCTACACCTTC.

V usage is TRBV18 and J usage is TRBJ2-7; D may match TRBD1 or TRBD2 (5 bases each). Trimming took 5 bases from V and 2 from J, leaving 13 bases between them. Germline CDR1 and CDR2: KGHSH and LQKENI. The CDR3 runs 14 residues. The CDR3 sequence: CASSNRDPPYEQYF. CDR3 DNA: TGTGCCAGCTCAAATAGGGACCCTCCCTACGAGCAGTACTTC.